This T cell receptor (beta chain) was identified in a study of T cell responses to AZD1222 COVID-19 vaccine. CDR1 and CDR2 from the germline V gene are SNHLY and FYNNEI. The CDR3 length is 13 residues. The ends were cut back, 10 bases at V and 2 bases at J, with 15 bases in the middle. Generated by immunoSEQ multiplex PCR, the TCRdb table keeps only in-frame clones and is missing some. The sample includes some 180,000 clones, just over 85% seen only once; the top ten take about 0.49%. J is TRBJ2-7 and V is TRBV2; a weak D match, TRBD2 (6 bases). The specimen comprised peripheral blood, sampled on day 0 of AZD1222 vaccination. This TCR derives from an adult in good health. CDR3 protein: CAIFVQRAYEQYF. CDR3 in DNA: TGTGCCATATTTGTACAGCGGGCCTACGAGCAGTACTTC.